The 3 T cell receptor beta chains given below trace back to one sample, sequenced in a study of T-cell reconstitution after alpha-beta-depleted transplantation in children (dated by TCRdb to about 2016). Receptor libraries were prepared by PCR. This sample was sequenced with an Illumina HiSeq 2500. Molecular barcoding was employed in the preparation of TCR libraries, with unique molecular identifiers being used to normalize TCRbeta repertoire quantification. TCRdb itself trimmed the public reads at Q25 with fastp, ran MiXCR and retained productive beta chains. Entries are consolidated by CDR3 protein sequence, retaining the most common genes and DNA. The sample table shows approximately 350,000 distinct CDR3 sequences, and 10% are seen once. The ten most abundant clones make up under 3% of the sample. Sample: PBMCs from the stem cell graft donor, taken from the stem cell graft. These receptors were collected from a human donor who donated a stem cell graft to a child with acute lymphoblastic leukemia.

This clonotype has more than one count but fewer than ten. The chain is built from TRBV19 and TRBJ2-1; unclear D gene. This CDR3 spans 13 amino acids. The germline V and J ends were trimmed by 8 bases and 4 bases, with 12 bases remaining between them. In germline, CDR1 is LNHDA, CDR2 SQIVND (reference sequence). The CDR3 DNA reads as TGTGCCAGTGGAAAGATTCTATACAATGAGCAGTTCTTC. The encoded protein is CASGKILYNEQFF.

The chain links TRBV6-4 to TRBJ1-4, with D uncertain. Germline V CDR1 and CDR2: MRHNA, SNTAGT. This CDR3 has 14 residues. Trimming left V 2 bases short and J 2 bases short, with 6 bases between. CDR3 residues: CASSDRSTNEKLFF. The CDR3, as DNA: TGTGCCAGCAGTGACCGGTCCACTAATGAAAAACTGTTTTTT.

This chain links TRBV27 with TRBJ2-7; TRBD1 matches at 7 bases. V shed 10 bases, J shed 2 bases, and the junction held 11 bases outside the gene matches. The CDR3 consists of 14 residues. Looked up from germline, CDR1 is MNHEY and CDR2 is SMNVEV (reference sequence). CDR3 sequence: CATKRQGQTYEQYF. The CDR3 DNA reads as TGTGCCACTAAAAGGCAGGGACAGACCTACGAGCAGTACTTC.